A single sample is the source of the 31 T cell receptor beta chains below, sequenced in a study of blood T cell repertoires in COVID-19. Profiling relied on immunoSEQ multiplex PCR, and the TCRdb table lists in-frame clones only, not all of them. The data show a few hundred thousand clones, just over 85% seen once. Sequenced: PBMCs or T cells enriched from blood (not recorded which). Receptor source: a woman in her thirties or forties with acute COVID-19.

This chain's CDR3 is CASKGTAANYGYTF. The CDR3 nucleotides read TGTGCCAGCAAGGGGACAGCAGCTAACTATGGCTACACCTTC. This rearrangement joins TRBV28 to TRBJ1-2, with 7 positions matching TRBD1. The CDR3 spans 14 residues. The junction had 5 bases not matched to a gene; V was cut back by 7 bases and J by 0 bases. Germline CDR1 and CDR2: MDHEN and SYDVKM.

The chain carries TRBV19 and TRBJ1-2; D might be TRBD1 (5 bases). CDR1 and CDR2 from the germline V gene are LNHDA and SQIVND (reference sequence). CDR3 length equals 13 residues. V was clipped by 4 bases and J by 7 bases, with 13 bases between them. CDR3 loop: CASSTRQLAGYTF. CDR3 DNA sequence: TGTGCCAGTAGTACCCGACAGTTGGCTGGCTACACCTTC.

The chain has TRBV28 and TRBJ1-4; D might be TRBD1 (5 bases). The length of the CDR3 is 16 residues. Trimming shortened V by 1 base and J by 3 bases, and 12 bases separated the two germline ends. Germline-derived CDR1 and CDR2 are MDHEN and SYDVKM. CDR3 sequence (DNA): TGTGCCAGCAGTTTATTAGGGGTTGGCGCTAATGAAAAACTGTTTTTT. It translates to CASSLLGVGANEKLFF.

The chain joins TRBV12-3 or TRBV12-4 to TRBJ2-1; 7 bases map to TRBD2. The CDR3 is 11 amino acids. V lost 4 bases and J lost 9; bases outside the gene matches: 0. The CDR3 loop is CASSWGGEQFF. CDR3 coding DNA: TGTGCCAGCAGTTGGGGGGGTGAGCAGTTCTTC.

Only a few counts were recorded for this clone. The chain links TRBV7-8 to TRBJ2-1, with 7 nucleotides matching TRBD1. The germline V gene encodes CDR1 SGHVS and CDR2 FQNEAQ. The CDR3 sequence is 13 residues long. J lost 9 bases, V lost 5 bases, and 7 bases had no gene match. The CDR3 bases are TGTGCCAGCAGCGCTACGACAGGGCTTGAGCAGTTCTTC. As protein: CASSATTGLEQFF.

The chain carries TRBV5-1 and TRBJ2-7, with D maybe TRBD1 (5 bases). Germline V gene lookup returns CDR1 SGHRS and CDR2 YFSETQ. The CDR3 totals 15 residues. V was pared by 2 bases and J by 2 bases, with 14 bases between. CDR3 amino acids: CASSFSSGKPYEQYF. CDR3 nucleotide sequence: TGCGCCAGCAGCTTCAGTTCAGGGAAGCCCTACGAGCAGTACTTC.

The genes are TRBV28 and TRBJ1-6; D is perhaps TRBD1 (6 bases). The ends were cut back, 3 bases at V and 11 bases at J, with 11 bases in the middle. Germline V gene lookup returns CDR1 MDHEN and CDR2 SYDVKM. The CDR3 length is 13 residues. The CDR3 bases are TGTGCCAGCAGTTTTGCAGGACAGCCACCCCTCCACTTT. Translated, it gives CASSFAGQPPLHF. The full variable domain, its missing parts supplied by reference TRBV28 and TRBJ1-6, is DVKVTQSSRYLVKRTGEKVFLECVQDMDHENMFWYRQDPGLGLRLIYFSYDVKMKEKGDIPEGYSVSREKKERFSLILESASTNQTSMYLCASSFAGQPPLHFGNGTRLTVT.

The chain carries TRBV10-3 and TRBJ2-2; TRBD2 matches at 12 bases. CDR1 and CDR2 from the germline V gene are ENHRY and SYGVKD. The ends lost 10 bases at V and 5 bases at J; junction bases unmatched: 11. The CDR3 contains 16 residues. The CDR3 sequence is CASRGLAGLKTGELFF. The CDR3 bases are TGTGCCAGCCGGGGACTAGCGGGCCTTAAGACCGGGGAGCTGTTTTTT.

This chain connects TRBV7-9 to TRBJ1-3, with D possibly TRBD1 on 5 matching bases. Between the trimmed V and J ends, which lost 2 bases and 3 bases, there was a span of 8 bases. This CDR3 is built from 14 residues. Germline loops: CDR1 SEHNR, CDR2 FQNEAQ (reference sequence). CDR3 bases: TGTGCCAGCAGCTTATCCAGGGTTGGAAACACCATATATTTT. Translating it yields CASSLSRVGNTIYF. Full variable domain (outside the CDR3, taken from reference TRBV7-9 and TRBJ1-3): DTGVSQNPRHKITKRGQNVTFRCDPISEHNRLYWYRQTLGQGPEFLTYFQNEAQLEKSRLLSDRFSAERPKGSFSTLEIQRTEQGDSAMYLCASSLSRVGNTIYFGEGSWLTVV.

This rearrangement joins TRBV20-1 to TRBJ2-7; maybe TRBD1 (5 bases). The V end lost 1 base, the J end lost 6 bases, and 7 bases lay between the germline ends. Per the germline V gene, CDR1 is DFQATT and CDR2 is SNEGSKA (reference sequence). This CDR3 has 11 amino acids. CDR3 coding DNA: TGCAGTGCTAGAGGGGGCAGCGAGCAGTACTTC. Translating it yields CSARGGSEQYF.

The chain has TRBV6-5 and TRBJ2-7; D is possibly TRBD2 (6 bases). Deletions cut 2 bases from V and 6 bases from J, with 17 bases between. Per the germline V gene, CDR1 is MNHEY and CDR2 is SVGAGI. This CDR3 region has 15 residues. CDR3 bases: TGTGCCAGCAGTTACGGAAGGGGACTCCCGGCCGAGCAGTACTTC. As protein: CASSYGRGLPAEQYF.

V usage is TRBV19 and J usage is TRBJ2-1; D is perhaps TRBD2 (6 bases). Between the trimmed V and J ends, which lost 10 bases and 0 bases, there was a span of 22 bases. The V gene's germline CDR1 is LNHDA and CDR2 SQIVND (reference sequence). The CDR3 has 17 residues. This CDR3 is CATKGTGLADSYNEQFF. The CDR3 nucleotides read TGTGCCACCAAAGGTACGGGGTTAGCGGACTCCTACAATGAGCAGTTCTTC.

The gene calls are TRBV11-1 and TRBJ2-7; weak D call: TRBD1 (5 bases). The V gene's germline CDR1 is SGHAT and CDR2 FQDESV (reference sequence). The ends were cut back, 4 bases at V and 5 bases at J, with 18 bases in the middle. This CDR3 is 15 amino acids long. The CDR3 DNA follows: TGTGCCAGCAGCTCTAGAGAGAGGACACTCCACGAGCAGTACTTC. Translating it yields CASSSRERTLHEQYF.

This rearrangement joins TRBV7-9 to TRBJ2-7; no reliable D call. Looked up from germline, CDR1 is SEHNR and CDR2 is FQNEAQ (reference sequence). This CDR3 is 14 amino acids long. Trimming cost V 0 bases and J 2 bases, with 8 bases left between them. Here the CDR3 reads CASSLASPAYEQYF. The CDR3 nucleotides are TGTGCCAGCAGCTTAGCCTCCCCCGCCTACGAGCAGTACTTC.

The J gene is TRBJ1-1, the V gene TRBV10-2, with D possibly TRBD1 on 5 matching bases. Trimming stripped 2 bases from V and 3 bases from J, with 13 bases between. CDR3 length equals 15 residues. Germline V gives CDR1 WSHSY, CDR2 SAAADI. The CDR3 sequence is CASSEVEGPHTEAFF. The CDR3 nucleotides read TGCGCCAGCAGTGAGGTGGAGGGGCCGCACACTGAAGCTTTCTTT.

This sequence joins TRBV4-2 and TRBJ2-7; D is ambiguous. V gave up 0 bases and J gave up 2 bases, with 8 bases separating them. Germline CDR1 reads LGHNA; CDR2 reads YNFKEQ. The CDR3 is 14 amino acids. The CDR3 nucleotides are TGTGCCAGCAGCCAAGATGTTACAACCTACGAGCAGTACTTC. Encoded protein: CASSQDVTTYEQYF.

The V call is TRBV7-9, the J call TRBJ2-2; the D is unclear. V was shortened by 5 bases and J by 1 base, with 14 bases between the two germline ends. CDR1 is SEHNR, CDR2 FQNEAQ, per germline (reference sequence). This CDR3 has 16 amino acids. The CDR3 loop is CASSRPPLENTGELFF. The CDR3, as DNA: TGTGCCAGCAGCCGACCTCCTCTAGAGAACACCGGGGAGCTGTTTTTT.

A single count supports this clone. The chain carries TRBV25-1 and TRBJ1-5; tentatively, D is TRBD1 (6 bases). The CDR3 loop spans 14 amino acids. Germline CDR1 is MGHDK and CDR2 is SYGVNS. V was clipped by 5 bases and J by 7 bases, with 15 bases between them. This CDR3 is CASSWAGADQPQHF. The CDR3 nucleotides read TGTGCCAGCAGTTGGGCAGGGGCTGACCAGCCCCAGCATTTT.

This clone was recorded at least ten times. This chain connects TRBV7-6 to TRBJ2-3, with 11 bases matching TRBD2. Germline CDR1 and CDR2: SGHVS and FNYEAQ. There are 17 residues in the CDR3. J gave up 3 bases and V 3 bases, and 8 bases lay outside the gene matches. DNA of the CDR3: TGTGCCAGCAGCTTGGGGCTAGCGGGAGGAGGGACAGATACGCAGTATTTT. This sequence encodes CASSLGLAGGGTDTQYF.

A few counts support this clone. The gene calls are TRBV6-5 and TRBJ1-6, with 10 bases identical to TRBD1. V lost 4 bases, J lost 8 bases, and 5 bases stayed unmatched. The germline CDR1 and CDR2 sequences are MNHEY and SVGAGI. CDR3 length: 15 residues. Here the CDR3 reads CASSSTGTGDSPLHF. The CDR3 DNA reads TGTGCCAGCAGTTCTACAGGGACAGGGGATTCACCCCTCCACTTT.

The J gene is TRBJ2-1, the V gene TRBV5-1, with D tentatively TRBD2 (6 bases). Germline V gene data show CDR1 as SGHRS and CDR2 as YFSETQ. Trimming stripped 0 bases from V and 2 bases from J, with 9 bases between. This CDR3 contains 15 residues. CDR3 nucleotide sequence: TGCGCCAGCAGCTTGGGGGGGACTGCCTACAATGAGCAGTTCTTC. Translated: CASSLGGTAYNEQFF.

The rearrangement joins TRBV7-2 to TRBJ1-6; 9 nucleotides agree with TRBD1. CDR1 and CDR2 from the germline V gene are SGHTA and FQGNSA. V lost 5 bases and J lost 4; bases outside the gene matches: 3. The CDR3 covers 15 residues. The CDR3 DNA reads TGTGCCAGCAGCCCCGGGACAGGGTATAATTCACCCCTCCACTTT. It yields the protein CASSPGTGYNSPLHF.

This rearrangement joins TRBV27 to TRBJ1-1; the match to TRBD1 covers 12 bases. CDR1 is MNHEY, CDR2 SMNVEV, per germline (reference sequence). V dropped 4 bases and J dropped 6; count of bases not matched to a gene: 12. This CDR3 has 17 amino acids. The CDR3 DNA reads TGTGCCAGCAGTTCACATATAGGGGGACAGGGGGCGGCTGAAGCTTTCTTT. This encodes CASSSHIGGQGAAEAFF.

CDR3 DNA: TGTGCCAGCAGTGCGGGAAACAATGAGCAGTTCTTC. This codes for CASSAGNNEQFF. The V call is TRBV6-4, the J call TRBJ2-1, with D possibly being TRBD2 (5 bases). The CDR3 length is 12 residues. The germline CDR1 and CDR2 sequences are MRHNA and SNTAGT. Trimming took 4 bases from V and 5 from J, leaving 6 bases between them.

This clone occurred a few times. The chain is built from TRBV11-2 and TRBJ2-1; TRBD2 matches at 9 bases. This CDR3 contains 14 residues. Trimming at V came to 3 bases and at J to 9 bases, leaving 6 bases not matched to a gene. Germline V lookup: CDR1 SGHAT, CDR2 FQNNGV. For the CDR3, the DNA is TGTGCCAGCAGCTTTGGCGGGAGGGGCGGTGAGCAGTTCTTC. Encoded protein: CASSFGGRGGEQFF.

This clone was observed a single time. This rearrangement joins TRBV27 to TRBJ2-3, with D perhaps TRBD2 (5 bases). The CDR3 sequence is 14 residues long. Germline V gene lookup returns CDR1 MNHEY and CDR2 SMNVEV (reference sequence). The V and J ends lost 3 bases and 4 bases respectively, with 11 bases between them. The DNA for the CDR3 is TGTGCCAGCAGTTTCAGAGGGTGGGCAGATACGCAGTATTTT. Its translation: CASSFRGWADTQYF.

J is TRBJ2-3 and V is TRBV28; 8 bases fit TRBD2. J lost 4 bases, V lost 3 bases, and 9 bases had no gene match. The CDR3 runs 16 residues. Germline assignment: CDR1 MDHEN and CDR2 SYDVKM. The CDR3 spells CASSFPPQAGADTQYF. The DNA for the CDR3 is TGTGCCAGCAGTTTCCCCCCCCAAGCGGGAGCAGATACGCAGTATTTT.

On this clone: The identical CDR3 is also encoded by other nucleotide sequences in the sample. The chain couples TRBV21-1 to TRBJ1-5. TRBV21-1 is designated a pseudogene. This CDR3 is built from 13 residues. In DNA form, the CDR3 reads TGTGCCAGCAGCAAAGGCGGCAATCAGCCCCAGCATTTT. It encodes CASSKGGNQPQHF.

The J gene is TRBJ2-1, the V gene TRBV7-6; D is ambiguous. Between the trimmed V and J ends, which lost 4 bases and 0 bases, there was a span of 10 bases. The CDR3 runs 15 residues. In germline, CDR1 is SGHVS, CDR2 FNYEAQ. CDR3 nucleotides: TGTGCCAGCAGCTCCGACTTGAGCTCCTACAATGAGCAGTTCTTC. Translating gives CASSSDLSSYNEQFF.

The chain uses TRBV19 and TRBJ2-7, with D maybe TRBD2 (5 bases). V lost 5 bases and J 5 bases, leaving 19 bases between the germline ends. CDR1 LNHDA and CDR2 SQIVND come from the germline V gene (reference sequence). The CDR3 extends over 15 amino acids. The CDR3 sequence is CASSPTRPRQNEQYF. Written as DNA, the CDR3 is TGTGCCAGTAGTCCCACTAGGCCACGGCAGAACGAGCAGTACTTC. Based on the CDR3 plus reference TRBV19 and TRBJ2-7, the full variable domain is DGGITQSPKYLFRKEGQNVTLSCEQNLNHDAMYWYRQDPGQGLRLIYYSQIVNDFQKGDIAEGYSVSREKKESFPLTVTSAQKNPTAFYLCASSPTRPRQNEQYFGPGTRLTVT.

This clone has a handful of counts. The chain uses TRBV28 and TRBJ1-2, with D maybe TRBD1 (5 bases). Germline CDR1 MDHEN, CDR2 SYDVKM. This CDR3 region has 14 residues. Deletions cut 2 bases from V and 8 bases from J, with 15 bases between. CDR3 in DNA: TGTGCCAGCAGTTTAGGAAGGGCCCGGGGGGGCTACACCTTC. It is translated as CASSLGRARGGYTF.